Following are 5 T cell receptor beta chains from one sample sequenced in a study of CD8 T cells in ankylosing spondylitis. Their recognized antigens are unknown. Each CDR3 protein is one row after TCRdb ran MiXCR on the 5' RACE reads. The sample records 400,000 to 450,000 distinct CDR3 sequences, 15% to 20% being singletons. Study findings and constraints: Ankylosing spondylitis blood seemed to carry a telltale TCR beta motif made of under ten highly homologous variants.

Sequences were obtained from blood, either unsorted or a sorted T cell fraction (not recorded which). The receptors originated from a male donor with ankylosing spondylitis.

This chain uses TRBV7-9 with TRBJ1-1; TRBD1 might be the D (5 bases). This CDR3 spans 13 amino acids. V was cut by 5 bases and J by 5 bases, with 12 bases left in between. Per germline, CDR1 SEHNR and CDR2 FQNEAQ (reference sequence). The CDR3 DNA is TGTGCCAGCAGCGAGGCTGGGGGAACTGAAGCTTTCTTT. This translates into CASSEAGGTEAFF.

This clonotype was picked up a small number of times. V gene TRBV6-1 combines with J gene TRBJ2-7, with 8 bases aligning to TRBD2. V lost 6 bases and J lost 7; bases outside the gene matches: 8. There are 13 residues in the CDR3. Germline V gene lookup returns CDR1 MNHNS and CDR2 SASEGT. CDR3 in DNA: TGTGCCAGCAGGAAGCGGGAGTATGGAGAGCAGTACTTC. Protein product: CASRKREYGEQYF.

This clonotype was observed a few times. The chain is built from TRBV19 and TRBJ1-1, with D unclear. This CDR3 has 16 amino acids. Germline V gene data show CDR1 as LNHDA and CDR2 as SQIVND (reference sequence). Trimming shortened V by 7 bases and J by 1 base, and 19 bases separated the two germline ends. The CDR3: CASTARARKGNTEAFF. Here the CDR3 DNA reads TGTGCCAGTACCGCAAGGGCGAGGAAAGGGAACACTGAAGCTTTCTTT.

This clonotype was seen a handful of times. This sequence joins TRBV7-9 and TRBJ2-3, with D maybe TRBD2 (6 bases). The germline V gene has CDR1 SEHNR and CDR2 FQNEAQ (reference sequence). The CDR3 is 15 residues long. Trimming took 1 base from V and 9 from J, leaving 17 bases between them. CDR3 DNA: TGTGCCAGCAGCTTAGGGGGACTCACTCGGGGGACGCAGTATTTT. Amino acids: CASSLGGLTRGTQYF. Supplemented by reference TRBV7-9 and TRBJ2-3, the full variable domain reads DTGVSQNPRHKITKRGQNVTFRCDPISEHNRLYWYRQTLGQGPEFLTYFQNEAQLEKSRLLSDRFSAERPKGSFSTLEIQRTEQGDSAMYLCASSLGGLTRGTQYFGPGTRLTVL.

This clonotype was seen a few times. The rearrangement links TRBV6-1 to TRBJ1-3, with 7 nucleotides matching TRBD1. Germline V CDR1 and CDR2: MNHNS, SASEGT. The CDR3 loop spans 14 amino acids. J lost 3 bases, V lost 6 bases, and 5 bases had no gene match. In DNA form, the CDR3 reads TGTGCCAGCAGCTCGGGACAGCTTGGAAACACCATATATTTT. It encodes CASSSGQLGNTIYF.